These 10 T cell receptor beta chains came from one sample sequenced in a study of T cells after yellow fever vaccination. TCRdb itself ran the 5' RACE reads through MiXCR, one entry per CDR3 protein. The table includes 100,000 to 150,000 distinct CDR3 sequences, almost 9% detected once. The sample was CD8+ T cells sorted from PBMCs, taken on the day of the yellow fever booster vaccination. Source of these receptors: a young man who received the YFV17D yellow fever vaccine.

The gene calls are TRBV4-2 and TRBJ1-2; a weak D match, TRBD1 (6 bases). Germline V gives CDR1 LGHNA, CDR2 YNFKEQ. The V end lost 2 bases, the J end lost 0 bases, and 13 bases lay between the germline ends. The CDR3 spans 16 residues. This CDR3 reads CASSQPWTEANYGYTF. CDR3 nucleotides: TGTGCCAGCAGCCAACCCTGGACAGAAGCTAACTATGGCTACACCTTC.

This clonotype was seen a few times. The J gene is TRBJ2-5, the V gene TRBV4-3; D is ambiguous. V was trimmed by 0 bases and J by 5 bases, leaving 13 bases between them. The CDR3 loop spans 15 amino acids. Germline lookup yields CDR1 LGHNA and CDR2 YSLEER. The CDR3 loop is CASSQDYPPGETQYF. The DNA for the CDR3 is TGCGCCAGCAGCCAAGATTACCCTCCTGGGGAGACCCAGTACTTC.

The chain has TRBV20-1 and TRBJ1-2, with no clear D. The CDR3 is 12 residues long. Trimming shortened V by 5 bases and J by 0 bases, and 7 bases separated the two germline ends. Germline lookup yields CDR1 DFQATT and CDR2 SNEGSKA (reference sequence). The CDR3 reads CSAHGTNYGYTF. CDR3 DNA: TGCAGTGCTCACGGAACTAACTATGGCTACACCTTC.

This clonotype was seen a handful of times. The junction differs from germline at one of its ends, possibly a read error. This rearrangement joins TRBV12-3 or TRBV12-4 to TRBJ2-7; 8 bases line up with TRBD1. CDR3 length: 13 residues. In nucleotides, the CDR3 is TGTGCCAGCAGTTTAATCCCAGGGGGCGAGCTGTACTTC. This encodes CASSLIPGGELYF.

The chain employs TRBV27 and TRBJ1-2, with no clear D. Germline CDR1 and CDR2: MNHEY and SMNVEV (reference sequence). The V end was cut by 2 bases, the J end by 2 bases, with 9 bases between. CDR3 length: 14 amino acids. This CDR3 is CASSLQGSNYGYTF. In DNA form, the CDR3 reads TGTGCCAGCAGTTTACAAGGGTCAAACTATGGCTACACCTTC.

In this sample, this clonotype turned up a few times. V gene TRBV6-1 combines with J gene TRBJ2-2; 9 positions match TRBD1. CDR3 size: 16 residues. Germline V CDR1 and CDR2: MNHNS, SASEGT. J gave up 4 bases and V 10 bases, and 13 bases lay outside the gene matches. This CDR3 reads CATTPDRGRLTGELFF. CDR3 nucleotides: TGTGCCACCACCCCGGACAGGGGACGTCTCACCGGGGAGCTGTTTTTT.

This clonotype was found many times. The chain recombines TRBV9 with TRBJ2-1; 9 bases align to TRBD1. The ends lost 3 bases at V and 4 bases at J; junction bases unmatched: 5. The V gene's germline CDR1 is SGDLS and CDR2 YYNGEE. The CDR3 totals 15 residues. CDR3 region: CASSAQGADYNEQFF. The CDR3, as DNA: TGTGCCAGCAGCGCACAGGGGGCGGATTACAATGAGCAGTTCTTC.

The CDR3 region is CASSPRISYEQYF. The CDR3 bases are TGCGCCAGCAGCCCCAGGATCTCCTACGAGCAGTACTTC. The chain uses TRBV4-1 and TRBJ2-7; no clear D gene. CDR1 MGHRA and CDR2 YSYEKL come from the germline V gene. The V and J ends lost 4 bases and 0 bases respectively, with 7 bases between them. CDR3 length equals 13 residues.

This clonotype showed up just a few times. This rearrangement joins TRBV7-9 to TRBJ2-1; TRBD1 matches at 10 bases. The V gene's germline CDR1 is SEHNR and CDR2 FQNEAQ (reference sequence). The CDR3 length is 18 residues. Trimming at V came to 1 base and at J to 5 bases, leaving 11 bases not matched to a gene. For the CDR3, the DNA is TGTGCCAGCAGCTTAGGTCCATCCGGGACAGGGGAGGACAATGAGCAGTTCTTC. Its protein product is CASSLGPSGTGEDNEQFF.

The chain employs TRBV27 and TRBJ2-5; 7 nucleotides agree with TRBD2. The trim removed 5 bases at V and 4 bases at J, leaving 13 bases unmatched. The CDR3 consists of 16 residues. Per the germline V gene, CDR1 is MNHEY and CDR2 is SMNVEV (reference sequence). The CDR3 nucleotides read TGTGCCAGCAGTCCCCGGACTAGTTCCGTTCGAGAGACCCAGTACTTC. This sequence encodes CASSPRTSSVRETQYF.